A single sample gave rise to the 19 T cell receptor beta chains below, sequenced in a study of human T cells and chemical hapten exposure. The time point is: patch test 1, 2 weeks after DPC sensitization. Regarding treatment: therapeutic diphenylcyclopropenone sensitization with weekly scalp DPC. TCRdb re-called the RACE reads with MiXCR, one entry per CDR3 protein. The table lists approximately 400,000 distinct CDR3 sequences, approximately 5% of them singletons. Sequencing used whole blood, obtained in connection with sensitization to the hapten diphenylcyclopropenone (DPC). All receptors derive from a woman aged 45-60 years with alopecia areata. Some clones in this sample may be carry-over from other donors' samples.

This clonotype has at least ten counts. The rearrangement uses TRBV11-2 and TRBJ1-6; TRBD1 might be the D (5 bases). The CDR3 extends over 14 amino acids. CDR1 is SGHAT and CDR2 is FQNNGV in the germline V gene. V was pared by 7 bases and J by 8 bases, with 15 bases between. The CDR3: CASTPGRGDSPLHF. In DNA, the CDR3 is TGTGCCAGCACGCCCGGGAGGGGAGATTCACCCCTCCACTTT.

This clonotype was detected many times. The rearrangement uses TRBV12-3 or TRBV12-4 and TRBJ1-2; D gene uncertain. The CDR3 loop spans 13 amino acids. V was clipped by 1 base and J by 3 bases, with 6 bases between them. CDR3 residues: CASSLVRDYGYTF. The CDR3 nucleotides are TGTGCCAGCAGTTTAGTTCGGGACTATGGCTACACCTTC.

This clonotype was seen at least ten times. This rearrangement joins TRBV5-5 to TRBJ2-1; no clear D gene. The germline V gene has CDR1 SGHKS and CDR2 YYEKEE (reference sequence). The CDR3 sequence is 15 residues long. With 4 bases removed from V and 3 bases from J, the gap between germline ends came to 14 bases. CDR3 DNA sequence: TGTGCCAGCAGCCCAGCAGGATCCAACTACAATGAGCAGTTCTTC. Translating it yields CASSPAGSNYNEQFF.

J is TRBJ2-7 and V is TRBV6-5, with D possibly TRBD2 on 6 matching bases. The CDR3 covers 15 residues. Germline loops: CDR1 MNHEY, CDR2 SVGAGI. The V and J ends lost 2 bases and 2 bases respectively, with 13 bases between them. The CDR3 DNA is TGTGCCAGCAGTTACCGCACGGGGGACGCCTACGAGCAGTACTTC. Translated, it gives CASSYRTGDAYEQYF.

In its sample, this clonotype was seen a few times. The chain employs TRBV7-2 and TRBJ2-3, with unresolved D. Trimming shortened V by 3 bases and J by 6 bases, and 10 bases separated the two germline ends. Germline V gene lookup returns CDR1 SGHTA and CDR2 FQGNSA. This CDR3 spans 13 amino acids. As DNA, the CDR3 is TGTGCCAGCAGCTTGGGCTATATGGATACGCAGTATTTT. As protein: CASSLGYMDTQYF.

This clonotype appeared many times. The J gene is TRBJ2-5, the V gene TRBV18; TRBD2 is a possible D gene (5 bases). The V end lost 8 bases, the J end lost 1 base, and 14 bases lay between the germline ends. In germline, CDR1 is KGHSH, CDR2 LQKENI. The CDR3 has 14 amino acids. The CDR3 DNA sequence: TGTGCCAGCAGCCCGCCGGGGAGCCAAGAGACCCAGTACTTC. Amino acid sequence: CASSPPGSQETQYF.

The table lists this clonotype with many counts. The chain is built from TRBV7-8 and TRBJ1-4; no firm D call. Germline V CDR1 and CDR2: SGHVS, FQNEAQ. The V gene lost 0 bases and the J gene lost 0 bases, with 5 bases spanning the gap. This CDR3 is 15 amino acids long. The CDR3 sequence: CASSLALATNEKLFF. The CDR3 DNA is TGTGCCAGCAGCTTAGCGCTGGCAACTAATGAAAAACTGTTTTTT.

In this sample, this clonotype turned up a few times. The genes are TRBV4-3 and TRBJ1-1; TRBD1 matches at 10 bases. The trim removed 1 base at V and 4 bases at J, leaving 6 bases unmatched. CDR3 length: 16 residues. Germline V CDR1 and CDR2: LGHNA, YSLEER. CDR3 sequence: CASSQGQGARGTEAFF. The CDR3 nucleotides are TGCGCCAGCAGCCAAGGACAGGGGGCAAGGGGCACTGAAGCTTTCTTT.

This clonotype has at least ten counts. The chain combines TRBV10-3 with TRBJ2-3, with TRBD2 matching over 7 bases. V lost 4 bases and J lost 0; bases outside the gene matches: 1. Germline assignment: CDR1 ENHRY and CDR2 SYGVKD. CDR3 size: 14 residues. Here the CDR3 reads CAISGGGSTDTQYF. DNA of the CDR3: TGTGCCATCAGTGGCGGGGGAAGCACAGATACGCAGTATTTT.

This clonotype came up a few times. The CDR3 protein is CASTPMTGVTNTEAFF. CDR3 sequence (DNA): TGTGCCAGCACCCCTATGACAGGGGTCACGAACACTGAAGCTTTCTTT. V and J are TRBV6-1 and TRBJ1-1, with 8 bases identical to TRBD1. This CDR3 has 16 residues. The V and J ends lost 7 bases and 1 base, in that order; junction bases with no gene match: 11. Germline assignment: CDR1 MNHNS and CDR2 SASEGT.

DNA of the CDR3: TGCGCCAGCAGCCTGGAGGGCAGGATCCAAGAGACCCAGTACTTC. Its translation: CASSLEGRIQETQYF. This chain uses TRBV5-1 with TRBJ2-5, with D possibly being TRBD2 (6 bases). The CDR3 is 15 residues long. CDR1 is SGHRS and CDR2 is YFSETQ in the germline V gene. V shed 4 bases and J shed 1 base, with 14 bases lying between them. The variable domain in full, with the rest retrieved from reference TRBV5-1 and TRBJ2-5, is KAGVTQTPRYLIKTRGQQVTLSCSPISGHRSVSWYQQTPGQGLQFLFEYFSETQRNKGNFPGRFSGRQFSNSRSEMNVSTLELGDSALYLCASSLEGRIQETQYFGPGTRLLVL.

The genes are TRBV20-1 and TRBJ2-3, with 7 nucleotides matching TRBD1. This CDR3 is 15 amino acids long. Germline CDR1 DFQATT, CDR2 SNEGSKA (reference sequence). The V segment lost 5 bases and the J segment 2 bases; nucleotides outside the gene matches: 10. As DNA, the CDR3 is TGCAGTGCTCTCGCGGACAGGACCAACACAGATACGCAGTATTTT. Its protein is CSALADRTNTDTQYF.

This clonotype was seen only a few times. This chain uses TRBV7-8 with TRBJ1-1; 9 nucleotides match TRBD1. Germline V lookup: CDR1 SGHVS, CDR2 FQNEAQ. The CDR3 is made up of 16 amino acids. After removal of 4 bases from V and 0 bases from J, the junction contained 6 bases not matched to a gene. CDR3 DNA sequence: TGTGCCAGCAGCTATCCCCGGGACAGGGTGAACACTGAAGCTTTCTTT. It specifies CASSYPRDRVNTEAFF.

This clonotype has more than one count but fewer than ten. The V call is TRBV7-9, the J call TRBJ1-1; TRBD1 is a possible D gene (6 bases). This CDR3 is 13 amino acids long. Trimming stripped 5 bases from V and 6 bases from J, with 13 bases between. Germline values: CDR1 SEHNR, CDR2 FQNEAQ (reference sequence). The CDR3 coding sequence is TGTGCCAGCAGCCTTGAGGGGGGCTCTGAAGCTTTCTTT. This encodes CASSLEGGSEAFF.

In this sample, this clonotype turned up many times. The DNA of the CDR3 is TGTGCCAGCAGCTTAGCGCGGCAGGGGGGAGTGACAGATACGCAGTATTTT. Residues: CASSLARQGGVTDTQYF. This chain uses TRBV7-8 with TRBJ2-3; the D gene is possibly TRBD1 (7 bases). Germline values: CDR1 SGHVS, CDR2 FQNEAQ. The CDR3 has 17 residues. V was shortened by 0 bases and J by 3 bases, with 16 bases between the two germline ends. The entire variable domain, with the rest obtained from reference TRBV7-8 and TRBJ2-3, is as follows: GAGVSQSPRYKVAKRGQDVALRCDPISGHVSLFWYQQALGQGPEFLTYFQNEAQLDKSGLPSDRFFAERPEGSVSTLKIQRTQQEDSAVYLCASSLARQGGVTDTQYFGPGTRLTVL.

This clonotype was counted many times. The rearrangement uses TRBV7-8 and TRBJ1-5; the D gene is possibly TRBD1 (6 bases). Trimming removed 4 bases from V and 5 bases from J, with 18 bases in between. From germline, CDR1 is SGHVS and CDR2 FQNEAQ. The CDR3 is 16 residues long. The CDR3 is CASSSSGGGAHQPQHF. The CDR3 region has the DNA TGTGCCAGCAGCTCCAGCGGGGGGGGCGCACATCAGCCCCAGCATTTT.

This clonotype was found many times. The chain uses TRBV4-1 and TRBJ2-1, with TRBD2 matching 13 bases. V lost 4 bases and J lost 8; bases outside the gene matches: 8. CDR3 length equals 16 residues. Germline CDR1 MGHRA, CDR2 YSYEKL. This chain's CDR3 is CASSRSLAGGPDEQFF. CDR3 nucleotides: TGCGCCAGCAGCCGTTCACTAGCGGGGGGGCCAGATGAGCAGTTCTTC.

The CDR3 spells CASTLTRVLETQYF. In nucleotides, the CDR3 is TGTGCCAGCACCTTAACTCGAGTACTTGAGACCCAGTACTTC. The V call is TRBV6-2 or TRBV6-3, the J call TRBJ2-5; D call uncertain. The CDR3 loop spans 14 amino acids. Trimming shortened V by 7 bases and J by 5 bases, and 17 bases separated the two germline ends. Germline V CDR1 and CDR2: MNHEY, SVGEGT.

This clonotype was seen repeatedly, ten times or more. V is TRBV6-1 and J is TRBJ1-1; D gene unclear. Germline V gene data show CDR1 as MNHNS and CDR2 as SASEGT. The CDR3 length is 13 residues. Trimming took 2 bases from V and 1 from J, leaving 5 bases between them. The DNA of the CDR3 is TGTGCCAGCAGTGAAAAGCCGAACACTGAAGCTTTCTTT. It yields the protein CASSEKPNTEAFF.